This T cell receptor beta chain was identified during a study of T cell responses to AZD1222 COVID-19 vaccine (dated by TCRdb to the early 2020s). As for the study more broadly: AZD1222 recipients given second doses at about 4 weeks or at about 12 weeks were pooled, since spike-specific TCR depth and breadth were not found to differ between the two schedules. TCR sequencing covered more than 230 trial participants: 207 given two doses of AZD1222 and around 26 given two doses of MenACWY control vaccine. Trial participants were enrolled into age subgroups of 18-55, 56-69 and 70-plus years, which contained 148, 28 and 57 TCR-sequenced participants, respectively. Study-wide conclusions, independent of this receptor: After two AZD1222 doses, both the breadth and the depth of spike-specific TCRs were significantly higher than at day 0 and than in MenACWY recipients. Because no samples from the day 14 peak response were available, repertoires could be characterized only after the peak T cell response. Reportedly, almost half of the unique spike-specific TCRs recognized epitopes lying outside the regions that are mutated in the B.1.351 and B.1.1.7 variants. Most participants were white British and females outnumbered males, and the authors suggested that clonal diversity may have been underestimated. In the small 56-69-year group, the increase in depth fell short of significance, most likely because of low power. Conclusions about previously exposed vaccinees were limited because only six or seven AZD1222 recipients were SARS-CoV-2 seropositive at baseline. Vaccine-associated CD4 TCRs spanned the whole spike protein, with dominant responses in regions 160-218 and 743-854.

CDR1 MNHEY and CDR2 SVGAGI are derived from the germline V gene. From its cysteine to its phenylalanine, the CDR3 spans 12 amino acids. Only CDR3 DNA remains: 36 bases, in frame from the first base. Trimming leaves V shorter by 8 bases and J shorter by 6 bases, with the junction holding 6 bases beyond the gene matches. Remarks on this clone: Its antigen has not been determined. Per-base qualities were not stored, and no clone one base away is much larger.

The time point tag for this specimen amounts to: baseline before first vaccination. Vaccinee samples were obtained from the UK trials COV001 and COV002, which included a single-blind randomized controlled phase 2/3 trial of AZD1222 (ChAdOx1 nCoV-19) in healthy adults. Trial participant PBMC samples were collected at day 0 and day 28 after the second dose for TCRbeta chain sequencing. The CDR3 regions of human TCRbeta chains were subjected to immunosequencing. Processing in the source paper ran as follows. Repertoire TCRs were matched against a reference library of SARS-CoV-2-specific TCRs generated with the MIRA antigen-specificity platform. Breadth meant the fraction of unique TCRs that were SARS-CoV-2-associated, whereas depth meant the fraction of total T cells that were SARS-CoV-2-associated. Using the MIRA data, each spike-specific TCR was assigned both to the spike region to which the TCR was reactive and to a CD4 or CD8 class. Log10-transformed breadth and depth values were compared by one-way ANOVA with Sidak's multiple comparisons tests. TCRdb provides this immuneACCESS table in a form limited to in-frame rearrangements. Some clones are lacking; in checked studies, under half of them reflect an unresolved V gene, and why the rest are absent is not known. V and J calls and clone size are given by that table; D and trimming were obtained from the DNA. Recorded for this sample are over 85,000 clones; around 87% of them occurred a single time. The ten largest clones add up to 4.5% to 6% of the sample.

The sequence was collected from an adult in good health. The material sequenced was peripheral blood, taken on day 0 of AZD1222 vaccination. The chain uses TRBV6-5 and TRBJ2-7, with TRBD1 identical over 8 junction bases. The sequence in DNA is TGTGCCAGCGGTATACAGGGGGGCGAGCAGTACTTC. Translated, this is CASGIQGGEQYF.